One TCR beta chain is described in this entry. Its matching antigen is unknown. The CDR3 covers 18 residues. Germline V gives CDR1 SEHNR, CDR2 FQNEAQ (reference sequence). Trimming cost V 4 bases and J 1 base; bases outside gene matches: 11. TCRdb independently ran MiXCR on the reads; one entry per CDR3 protein. This table holds 400,000 or so distinct CDR3 sequences, roughly a third found once. This sample is drawn from a study of T cell repertoires in cytomegalovirus infection. As for the study in general: Public TCR beta signatures were indicative of both CMV infection and a matching HLA type. Study-wide results and caveats: CMV carriers having the relevant HLA were flagged by cumulative public TCR beta family frequency. CMV-specific TCR beta clonotypes restricted by HLA-C were the ones dominating the ex vivo response.

Sequenced material: PBMCs. The chain uses TRBV7-9 and TRBJ2-1, with 9 bases fitting TRBD2. The TCR originated in a human donor in good health (CMV status not recorded). Some clones in this sample may be carry-over from other donors' samples. As DNA, the CDR3 is TGTGCCAGCAGCTCGGGTGGTAGCGGGGGTCGGTCCTACAATGAGCAGTTCTTC. This sequence encodes CASSSGGSGGRSYNEQFF.